This TCR beta chain comes out of a study of PD-1 blockade in classical Hodgkin lymphoma. Only in-frame clones appear in the TCRdb table, and some are missing; sequencing was by immunoSEQ multiplex PCR. The sample includes about 54,000 clones, around 93% of them seen just once. Every patient relapsed after autologous stem cell transplantation, and brentuximab vedotin exposure varied. The V segment lost 0 bases and the J segment 6 bases; nucleotides outside the gene matches: 7. The CDR3 runs 16 residues. Looked up from germline, CDR1 is MNHEY and CDR2 is SVGAGI. This material consisted of peripheral blood mononuclear cells (PBMCs), taken before the second cycle of nivolumab. V gene TRBV6-5 combines with J gene TRBJ1-5; 8 bases match TRBD1. The source of this sequence is a human donor with classical Hodgkin lymphoma. The CDR3 spells CASSYSAQGVFQPQHF. CDR3 nucleotide sequence: TGTGCCAGCAGTTACTCAGCACAGGGGGTTTTTCAGCCCCAGCATTTT.